The 25 T cell receptor beta chains below come from one sample, sequenced in a study of blood T cell repertoires in COVID-19 (dated by TCRdb to 2020 to 2022). To prepare the library, the immunoSEQ multiplex PCR assay was applied. TCRdb retrieved this table from immuneACCESS and kept in-frame rearrangements only. Not all clones are present; in checked studies, unresolved V genes account for under half, and no reason is known for the remainder. The sample table contains more than 150,000 clones; only one count was recorded for 79% of them. The ten biggest clones cover around 15% of the sample. The sample comprised peripheral blood. Receptors originate from a man aged 60-69 years with active or convalescent COVID-19.

This chain uses TRBV7-9 with TRBJ2-7; 7 bases are a match to TRBD1. The germline CDR1 and CDR2 sequences are SEHNR and FQNEAQ (reference sequence). The CDR3 consists of 15 residues. The V and J ends lost 5 bases and 2 bases, in that order; junction bases with no gene match: 9. The CDR3 region is CASSPTGLIPYEQYF. The CDR3, as DNA: TGTGCCAGCAGCCCGACAGGGTTAATTCCCTACGAGCAGTACTTC.

The gene calls are TRBV7-2 and TRBJ2-6; D not resolved. V gave up 7 bases and J gave up 1 base, with 20 bases separating them. The CDR3 has 18 amino acids. Germline V lookup: CDR1 SGHTA, CDR2 FQGNSA. DNA for the CDR3: TGTGCCAGCATTCCAATGCAGATACCATTGTCTGGGGCCAACGTCCTGACTTTC. Protein product: CASIPMQIPLSGANVLTF.

This sequence joins TRBV18 and TRBJ1-2; D might be TRBD1 (5 bases). Trimming pared 6 bases from V and 5 bases from J, leaving 10 bases between. This CDR3 is built from 12 residues. Germline assignment: CDR1 KGHSH and CDR2 LQKENI. The DNA for the CDR3 is TGTGCCAGCTCTCAGGGTTGGTATGGCTACACCTTC. It is translated as CASSQGWYGYTF.

This clone is a singleton in its sample. V gene TRBV2 combines with J gene TRBJ2-3; tentatively, D is TRBD2 (6 bases). The germline V gene encodes CDR1 SNHLY and CDR2 FYNNEI. The ends were cut back, 1 base at V and 8 bases at J, with 19 bases in the middle. The CDR3 has 16 residues. The CDR3 sequence: CASSEVQTDAGGTQYF. The DNA of the CDR3 is TGTGCCAGCAGTGAAGTACAGACAGACGCCGGGGGTACGCAGTATTTT.

This clone has just one count. The chain links TRBV2 to TRBJ2-5, with TRBD2 as a possible D gene (6 bases). Germline loops: CDR1 SNHLY, CDR2 FYNNEI. V shed 7 bases and J shed 5 bases, with 14 bases lying between them. This CDR3 region has 13 residues. The CDR3 DNA follows: TGTGCCAGCACGGGACTTCTCCGGGAGACCCAGTACTTC. This encodes CASTGLLRETQYF.

This chain joins TRBV14 and TRBJ2-2, with D possibly TRBD1 on 5 matching bases. CDR3 length equals 15 residues. Trimming removed 4 bases from V and 4 bases from J, with 13 bases in between. Germline V gives CDR1 SGHDN, CDR2 FVKESK. The CDR3 loop is CASSLQEFFTGELFF. The CDR3 bases are TGTGCCAGCAGCCTACAGGAGTTTTTCACCGGGGAGCTGTTTTTT.

This clone has just a few counts. The chain has TRBV27 and TRBJ2-7, with D perhaps TRBD1 (6 bases). V gave up 4 bases and J gave up 6 bases, with 13 bases separating them. Germline CDR1 MNHEY, CDR2 SMNVEV (reference sequence). The CDR3 extends over 13 amino acids. CDR3 amino acids: CASSYRVVGEQYF. The DNA of the CDR3 is TGTGCCAGCAGTTACAGGGTGGTCGGCGAGCAGTACTTC.

The chain joins TRBV10-3 to TRBJ1-2, with D possibly matching TRBD1 (6 bases). This CDR3 is built from 12 residues. From germline, CDR1 is ENHRY and CDR2 SYGVKD. Trimming pared 6 bases from V and 5 bases from J, leaving 10 bases between. In DNA form, the CDR3 reads TGTGCCATCAGGACAGGCTCATATGGCTACACCTTC. Protein product: CAIRTGSYGYTF.

The genes are TRBV7-2 and TRBJ2-7, with 12 bases fitting TRBD2. Germline V gives CDR1 SGHTA, CDR2 FQGNSA. The CDR3 covers 13 residues. With V trimmed by 10 bases and J by 5 bases, 6 bases remained unmatched. In nucleotides, the CDR3 is TGTGCCACCTCTAGCGGGAGGGCCCACGAGCAGTACTTC. Translated: CATSSGRAHEQYF.

The V and J genes are TRBV7-3 and TRBJ2-2, with 8 nucleotides matching TRBD1. The CDR3 spans 14 residues. CDR1 and CDR2 from the germline V gene are SGHTA and FQGTGA. Losses at the gene ends were 5 bases for V and 7 bases for J; bases not matched to a gene: 6. The CDR3 region has the DNA TGTGCCAGCAGCCCCGGACAGGGCGGCGGGGAGCTGTTTTTT. As protein: CASSPGQGGGELFF.

V and J are TRBV24-1 and TRBJ1-1; D is unclear. CDR1 and CDR2 (germline): KGHDR, SFDVKD. Trimming stripped 7 bases from V and 3 bases from J, with 11 bases between. The CDR3 consists of 13 residues. CDR3 DNA: TGTGCCACCAGGCTCGGAGCTTACACTGAAGCTTTCTTT. Amino acid sequence: CATRLGAYTEAFF.

This rearrangement joins TRBV24-1 to TRBJ2-2; 8 positions match TRBD2. The J segment lost 1 base and the V segment lost 7 bases, leaving 10 bases of the junction unmatched. This CDR3 spans 17 amino acids. CDR1 is KGHDR, CDR2 SFDVKD, per germline. CDR3 sequence (DNA): TGTGCCACCAGCCCCGGGGGGCTAGCGGGGAACACCGGGGAGCTGTTTTTT. Protein: CATSPGGLAGNTGELFF.

The J gene is TRBJ2-5, the V gene TRBV10-3, with 11 bases matching TRBD2. The CDR3 extends over 16 amino acids. The V gene end was trimmed by 4 bases and the J gene end by 5 bases; junction bases not matched to a gene: 9. Germline V gives CDR1 ENHRY, CDR2 SYGVKD. CDR3 loop: CAISGTSGSEVETQYF. The CDR3 bases are TGTGCCATCAGTGGAACTAGCGGGAGTGAGGTGGAGACCCAGTACTTC.

DNA of the CDR3: TGTGCCAGCCACCCCCGGGGGAGGAATTTCAACGAGCAGTACTTC. This sequence encodes CASHPRGRNFNEQYF. The V gene is TRBV6-5, the J gene TRBJ2-7, with a weak D call TRBD2 (6 bases). This CDR3 is built from 15 residues. V was cut by 8 bases and J by 5 bases, with 22 bases left in between. From germline, CDR1 is MNHEY and CDR2 SVGAGI.

The rearrangement joins TRBV5-4 to TRBJ2-5; no firm D call. V lost 0 bases, J lost 4 bases, and 19 bases lay in between. The CDR3 is 17 residues long. Germline V gene data show CDR1 as SGHNT and CDR2 as YYREEE (reference sequence). CDR3 in amino acids: CASSLESTATPTETQYF. Here the CDR3 DNA reads TGTGCCAGCAGCTTGGAAAGCACTGCCACCCCAACAGAGACCCAGTACTTC.

The chain joins TRBV19 to TRBJ1-5; no firm D call. This CDR3 spans 14 amino acids. Trimming pared 7 bases from V and 4 bases from J, leaving 14 bases between. In germline, CDR1 is LNHDA, CDR2 SQIVND (reference sequence). CDR3 sequence: CASISLGENQPQHF. DNA of the CDR3: TGTGCCAGTATTTCCCTCGGAGAAAATCAGCCCCAGCATTTT.

This clone has a count of ten or more. The V gene is TRBV19, the J gene TRBJ1-3; D might be TRBD1 (6 bases). Germline V gene sequence: CDR1 LNHDA, CDR2 SQIVND (reference sequence). V gave up 7 bases and J gave up 0 bases, with 10 bases separating them. This CDR3 has 14 amino acids. This CDR3 is CASTRGGSGNTIYF. The CDR3, as DNA: TGTGCCAGTACCAGGGGCGGCTCTGGAAACACCATATATTTT.

The V and J genes are TRBV5-1 and TRBJ2-1, with 12 bases aligning to TRBD2. CDR3 length equals 15 residues. The germline gives CDR1 SGHRS, CDR2 YFSETQ. V was pared by 4 bases and J by 9 bases, with 8 bases of the junction left unmatched. CDR3 amino acids: CASSHGLAGRSEQFF. The CDR3 DNA is TGCGCCAGCAGCCACGGACTAGCGGGAAGGAGTGAGCAGTTCTTC. Using reference TRBV5-1 and TRBJ2-1 for the parts outside the CDR3, the full variable domain is KAGVTQTPRYLIKTRGQQVTLSCSPISGHRSVSWYQQTPGQGLQFLFEYFSETQRNKGNFPGRFSGRQFSNSRSEMNVSTLELGDSALYLCASSHGLAGRSEQFFGPGTRLTVL.

This rearrangement joins TRBV18 to TRBJ1-5; no reliable D call. This CDR3 contains 13 residues. V was clipped by 10 bases and J by 4 bases, with 14 bases between them. Germline V gene lookup returns CDR1 KGHSH and CDR2 LQKENI. The CDR3 here is CATQVGLNQPQHF. The DNA of the CDR3 is TGTGCCACCCAAGTCGGGTTAAATCAGCCCCAGCATTTT.

A few counts support this clone. The chain couples TRBV3-1 (or the pseudogene TRBV3-2) to TRBJ2-7; the D gene is possibly TRBD2 (7 bases). From germline, CDR1 is LGHDT and CDR2 YNNKEL (reference sequence). V lost 4 bases and J lost 6, with 16 bases in between. This CDR3 region has 14 residues. The CDR3: CASSPIGGAREQYF. DNA of the CDR3: TGTGCCAGCAGCCCTATTGGGGGGGCCCGCGAGCAGTACTTC.

This chain links TRBV4-2 with TRBJ1-2; no firm D call. With 0 bases removed from V and 8 bases from J, the gap between germline ends came to 7 bases. Germline V gives CDR1 LGHNA, CDR2 YNFKEQ. The CDR3 is 12 residues long. The CDR3 here is CASSQDSYGYTF. The CDR3 nucleotides are TGTGCCAGCAGCCAAGACTCCTACGGCTACACCTTC.

This rearrangement joins TRBV15 to TRBJ2-7; TRBD2 matches at 10 bases. CDR3 size: 15 residues. V lost 4 bases to trimming and J lost 5 bases; unmatched junction nucleotides: 8. CDR1 LNHNV and CDR2 YYDKDF come from the germline V gene (reference sequence). The CDR3 sequence is CATSKPLAGANEQYF. The CDR3 DNA follows: TGTGCCACCAGCAAACCCCTAGCGGGAGCCAACGAGCAGTACTTC.

The V call is TRBV7-2, the J call TRBJ2-1; TRBD2 might be the D (5 bases). The CDR3 loop spans 15 amino acids. In germline, CDR1 is SGHTA, CDR2 FQGNSA. Trimming cost V 5 bases and J 0 bases, with 11 bases left between them. The CDR3 is CASSLTGNSYNEQFF. CDR3 nucleotides: TGTGCCAGCAGCCTTACCGGGAACTCCTACAATGAGCAGTTCTTC.

This chain uses TRBV6-4 with TRBJ2-7; D gene uncertain. From germline, CDR1 is MRHNA and CDR2 SNTAGT. The CDR3 is made up of 12 amino acids. V shed 4 bases and J shed 6 bases, with 10 bases lying between them. The CDR3 loop reads CASSVSNCEQYF. CDR3 bases: TGTGCCAGCAGTGTCTCGAACTGCGAGCAGTACTTC.

This sequence joins TRBV5-1 and TRBJ2-3, with D possibly being TRBD1 (5 bases). CDR1 and CDR2 (germline): SGHRS, YFSETQ. V dropped 2 bases and J dropped 6 bases, with 10 bases sitting between them. The CDR3 is made up of 13 amino acids. The CDR3 loop is CASSFRDRDTQYF. CDR3 DNA: TGCGCCAGCAGCTTCAGGGATAGGGATACGCAGTATTTT.